This T cell receptor (beta chain) emerged from a study of shared clonotypes between healthy human individuals. Only Caucasian adults living in Nashville, Tennessee served as donors. Over several immunoSEQ plates, each subset's genomic DNA was distributed in even portions. In the source study's methods: In the immunoSEQ data, sequences were junction-only and lacked quality scores, so filtering differed. Generated by immunoSEQ multiplex PCR, the TCRdb table keeps only in-frame clones and is missing some. V, J and clone size are taken as reported in that table, and D and trimming were inferred from the DNA itself. The table shows fewer than 600,000 clones, with around 79% occurring only once. CDR3 length: 14 residues. Germline V gives CDR1 LNHDA, CDR2 SQIVND (reference sequence). Trimming removed 1 base from V and 5 bases from J, with 11 bases in between.

This sequence was found in a middle-aged woman in good health. Some clones in this sample may be carry-over from other donors' samples. The sequenced material came from PBMCs. This chain connects TRBV19 to TRBJ1-2; D remains unclear. CDR3 DNA: TGTGCCAGTAGTATAGTTGGGAGGGTTTATGGCTACACCTTC. This sequence encodes CASSIVGRVYGYTF.